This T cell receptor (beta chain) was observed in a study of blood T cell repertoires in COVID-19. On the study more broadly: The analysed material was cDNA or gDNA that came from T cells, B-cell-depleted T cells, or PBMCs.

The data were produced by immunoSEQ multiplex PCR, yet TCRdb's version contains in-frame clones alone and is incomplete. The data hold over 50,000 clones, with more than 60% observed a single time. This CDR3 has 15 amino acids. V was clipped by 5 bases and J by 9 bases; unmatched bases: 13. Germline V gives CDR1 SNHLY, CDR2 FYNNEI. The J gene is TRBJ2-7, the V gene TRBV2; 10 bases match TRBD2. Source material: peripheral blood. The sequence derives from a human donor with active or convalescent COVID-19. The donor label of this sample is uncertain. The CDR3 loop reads CASSPPSGSVGRQYF. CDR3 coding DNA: TGTGCCAGCAGTCCCCCTAGCGGGAGCGTAGGTCGGCAGTACTTC.